These 32 T cell receptor beta chains came from one sample sequenced in a study of neurological immune-mediated disorders. One entry per CDR3 protein results from TCRdb running MiXCR on the 5' RACE reads. Among over 25,000 distinct CDR3 sequences, roughly 16% were seen once, and the ten largest hold almost 5%. Documented time point: technical triplicate 3. The sample was CD4+ T cells from blood. All receptors come from a female donor with HTLV-1-associated myelopathy (HAM/TSP).

At least ten counts were recorded for this clonotype. V gene TRBV6-1 combines with J gene TRBJ2-3; 8 bases map to TRBD2. The CDR3 runs 16 residues. V lost 1 base to trimming and J lost 0 bases; unmatched junction nucleotides: 3. Germline CDR1 reads MNHNS; CDR2 reads SASEGT. The CDR3: CASSEEGGGSTDTQYF. CDR3 nucleotide sequence: TGTGCCAGCAGTGAAGAGGGCGGGGGGAGCACAGATACGCAGTATTTT.

In its sample, this clonotype was seen many times. The chain employs TRBV7-2 and TRBJ1-5; no clear D. V dropped 0 bases and J dropped 6 bases, with 3 bases sitting between them. The CDR3 has 12 amino acids. The germline V gene has CDR1 SGHTA and CDR2 FQGNSA. The CDR3 DNA is TGTGCCAGCAGCTTAGCAGGTCAGCCCCAGCATTTT. Its protein product is CASSLAGQPQHF.

Ten or more counts support this clonotype. V gene TRBV4-3 combines with J gene TRBJ2-7; D is perhaps TRBD1 or TRBD2 (5 bases each). This CDR3 spans 14 amino acids. V lost 4 bases and J lost 0, with 10 bases in between. Germline CDR1 reads LGHNA; CDR2 reads YSLEER. The CDR3 DNA reads TGCGCCAGCAGCCCGGGACCCAGCTCCTACGAGCAGTACTTC. Amino acids: CASSPGPSSYEQYF.

This clonotype was observed many times. The rearrangement uses TRBV6-1 and TRBJ1-2; 9 bases map to TRBD1. This CDR3 has 14 amino acids. With 7 bases clipped from V and 4 bases from J, the junction kept 7 bases outside the gene matches. The germline V gene encodes CDR1 MNHNS and CDR2 SASEGT. The CDR3 nucleotides are TGTGCCAGCACTCCAGGACAGGGGAGCTATGGCTACACCTTC. As protein: CASTPGQGSYGYTF.

The sample holds many counts of this clonotype. The chain recombines TRBV12-3 or TRBV12-4 with TRBJ2-3, with TRBD1 as a possible D gene (5 bases). The V and J ends lost 3 bases and 3 bases respectively, with 13 bases between them. This CDR3 spans 15 amino acids. The CDR3 DNA is TGTGCCAGCAGTTTCTGGGGCCCGACGACAGATACGCAGTATTTT. Protein sequence: CASSFWGPTTDTQYF.

This clonotype has at least ten counts. The V and J genes are TRBV9 and TRBJ1-5; D is perhaps TRBD1 (6 bases). V lost 3 bases and J lost 5, with 9 bases in between. The CDR3 extends over 13 amino acids. In germline, CDR1 is SGDLS, CDR2 YYNGEE. CDR3 amino acids: CASSEQGDQPQHF. CDR3 DNA: TGTGCCAGCAGCGAACAGGGTGATCAGCCCCAGCATTTT. Using reference TRBV9 and TRBJ1-5 for the parts outside the CDR3, the full variable domain is DSGVTQTPKHLITATGQRVTLRCSPRSGDLSVYWYQQSLDQGLQFLIQYYNGEERAKGNILERFSAQQFPDLHSELNLSSLELGDSALYFCASSEQGDQPQHFGDGTRLSIL.

Many counts were recorded for this clonotype. This chain connects TRBV5-1 to TRBJ1-2; D not resolved. Germline V CDR1 and CDR2: SGHRS, YFSETQ. V dropped 5 bases and J dropped 8 bases, with 16 bases sitting between them. The CDR3 extends over 13 amino acids. The CDR3 coding sequence is TGCGCCAGCAGTCCGGCGGGGAATGGAGGCTACACCTTC. Protein sequence: CASSPAGNGGYTF.

This clonotype is categorized as medium-sized. This chain connects TRBV5-1 to TRBJ2-7; 8 bases agree with TRBD1. The CDR3 has 15 residues. CDR1 and CDR2 (germline): SGHRS, YFSETQ. Unmatched junction bases numbered 11, after V lost 5 bases and J lost 4 bases. This CDR3 reads CASSTGTGLPYEQYF. The DNA of the CDR3 is TGCGCCAGCAGTACCGGGACAGGCTTACCTTACGAGCAGTACTTC.

Ten or more counts support this clonotype. This chain links TRBV25-1 with TRBJ2-7, with 7 bases that match TRBD1. Germline loops: CDR1 MGHDK, CDR2 SYGVNS. CDR3 length equals 14 residues. The junction had 5 bases not matched to a gene; V was cut back by 4 bases and J by 2 bases. The CDR3 bases are TGTGCCAGCAGTGGGCAACAGGGGCCCTACGAGCAGTACTTC. It encodes CASSGQQGPYEQYF.

This clonotype was recorded many times. The genes are TRBV7-2 and TRBJ2-5; perhaps D is TRBD1 or TRBD2 (5 bases each). Germline V lookup: CDR1 SGHTA, CDR2 FQGNSA. V lost 6 bases to trimming and J lost 5 bases, with 19 bases between them. The CDR3 totals 15 residues. The CDR3 DNA reads as TGTGCCAGCAGGCTTGGGGGTGGCGGTGGCGAGACCCAGTACTTC. This encodes CASRLGGGGGETQYF.

This clonotype has at least ten counts. The CDR3 bases are TGTGCCAGCAGCTTAGGAGGAGCGGGCGGGTACAATGAGCAGTTCTTC. It is translated as CASSLGGAGGYNEQFF. The V gene is TRBV7-3, the J gene TRBJ2-1; the D gene is possibly TRBD2 (6 bases). The CDR3 has 16 residues. V was pared by 2 bases and J by 4 bases, with 15 bases between. Germline assignment: CDR1 SGHTA and CDR2 FQGTGA. Together with reference TRBV7-3 and TRBJ2-1, the CDR3 gives the full variable domain: GAGVSQTPSNKVTEKGKYVELRCDPISGHTALYWYRQSLGQGPEFLIYFQGTGAADDSGLPNDRFFAVRPEGSVSTLKIQRTERGDSAVYLCASSLGGAGGYNEQFFGPGTRLTVL.

This clonotype has ten or more counts. CDR3 nucleotides: TGTGCCAGCAGTGATCAGCGGGGGGTAACAGATACGCAGTATTTT. Protein: CASSDQRGVTDTQYF. The rearrangement uses TRBV2 and TRBJ2-3; TRBD2 agrees at 9 bases. This CDR3 contains 15 residues. CDR1 is SNHLY, CDR2 FYNNEI, per germline. With 3 bases clipped from V and 3 bases from J, the junction kept 4 bases outside the gene matches.

There are many counts of this clonotype. CDR3 DNA sequence: TGCAGTGCGAAGGAGGACGCGGGGGAGACCCAGTACTTC. Protein sequence: CSAKEDAGETQYF. The chain carries TRBV20-1 and TRBJ2-5, with D perhaps TRBD2 (6 bases). The V end lost 6 bases, the J end lost 5 bases, and 16 bases lay between the germline ends. The CDR3 runs to 13 residues. Per germline, CDR1 DFQATT and CDR2 SNEGSKA (reference sequence).

This clonotype was found many times. The V gene is TRBV4-3, the J gene TRBJ2-3; a weak D match, TRBD2 (6 bases). The germline V gene has CDR1 LGHNA and CDR2 YSLEER. V lost 2 bases and J 3 bases, leaving 9 bases between the germline ends. The CDR3 sequence is 14 residues long. The CDR3 region is CASSQRLVTDTQYF. In DNA, the CDR3 is TGCGCCAGCAGCCAAAGACTAGTAACAGATACGCAGTATTTT.

This clonotype was seen ten or more times. This chain joins TRBV28 and TRBJ2-2, with D possibly being TRBD1 or TRBD2 (5 bases each). V was shortened by 5 bases and J by 3 bases, with 37 bases between the two germline ends. The CDR3 length is 23 residues. Germline V gene data show CDR1 as MDHEN and CDR2 as SYDVKM. The CDR3 sequence: CASSLIVGRRETFLLGDTGELFF. Here the CDR3 DNA reads TGTGCCAGCAGTCTCATTGTAGGCCGCAGGGAGACGTTCCTCCTGGGGGACACCGGGGAGCTGTTTTTT.

The chain uses TRBV5-1 and TRBJ2-3, with D perhaps TRBD1 or TRBD2 (6 bases each). From germline, CDR1 is SGHRS and CDR2 YFSETQ. Trimming removed 3 bases at V and 3 bases at J, with 14 bases between. This CDR3 contains 15 residues. CDR3 residues: CASSSAGQDTDTQYF. The CDR3, as DNA: TGCGCCAGCAGCTCGGCGGGACAAGATACAGATACGCAGTATTTT.

This clonotype was picked up many times. This chain links TRBV4-2 with TRBJ1-2; no reliable D call. The V end lost 1 base, the J end lost 1 base, and 7 bases lay between the germline ends. This CDR3 contains 14 residues. Germline CDR1 LGHNA, CDR2 YNFKEQ. The CDR3 DNA sequence: TGTGCCAGCAGCCAAGCCGGGGTTAACTATGGCTACACCTTC. It translates to CASSQAGVNYGYTF.

This clonotype occurred once. This rearrangement joins TRBV12-3 or TRBV12-4 to TRBJ1-1, with D perhaps matching TRBD1 (6 bases). V shed 7 bases and J shed 14 bases, with 29 bases lying between them. This CDR3 has 15 residues. CDR3 protein: CASISSSSGGVWSFF. In DNA form, the CDR3 reads TGTGCCAGCATCTCCTCGTCTTCCGGGGGCGTGTGGTCCTTCTTT.

This clonotype was seen at least ten times. The V gene is TRBV25-1, the J gene TRBJ2-7, with 7 bases matching TRBD2. Germline-derived CDR1 and CDR2 are MGHDK and SYGVNS. CDR3 length equals 15 residues. V trimming: 4 bases; J trimming: 3 bases; junction bases outside the gene matches: 9. Here the CDR3 DNA reads TGTGCCAGCAGTGGGGACTATGGGGCGGACTACGAGCAGTACTTC. Its translation is CASSGDYGADYEQYF.

This clonotype was found many times. V usage is TRBV20-1 and J usage is TRBJ1-5; D gene uncertain. Germline CDR1 reads DFQATT; CDR2 reads SNEGSKA (reference sequence). The germline V and J ends were trimmed by 5 bases and 0 bases, with 11 bases remaining between them. The CDR3 has 14 amino acids. CDR3 in amino acids: CSALDALSNQPQHF. Written as DNA, the CDR3 is TGCAGTGCTTTGGACGCTCTTAGCAATCAGCCCCAGCATTTT.

This clonotype was recorded at least ten times. The chain couples TRBV29-1 to TRBJ1-2; D remains unclear. The CDR3 is 14 amino acids. With 0 bases removed from V and 5 bases from J, the gap between germline ends came to 13 bases. The V gene's germline CDR1 is SQVTM and CDR2 ANQGSEA. The CDR3 loop reads CSVEESPSGYGYTF. The CDR3 DNA follows: TGCAGCGTTGAAGAGTCGCCTTCTGGGTATGGCTACACCTTC.

This clonotype was detected ten times or more. This chain's CDR3 is CASSYQGSNEQFF. For the CDR3, the DNA is TGCGCCAGCAGCTACCAGGGTAGCAATGAGCAGTTCTTC. This chain joins TRBV5-1 and TRBJ2-1; tentative D call: TRBD1 (5 bases). CDR1 is SGHRS and CDR2 is YFSETQ in the germline V gene. Trimming cost V 3 bases and J 6 bases, with 10 bases left between them. The CDR3 is 13 residues long.

The V gene is TRBV20-1, the J gene TRBJ2-3, with D perhaps TRBD1 or TRBD2 (5 bases each). The CDR3 length is 12 residues. V lost 6 bases and J lost 10, with 17 bases in between. Per the germline V gene, CDR1 is DFQATT and CDR2 is SNEGSKA (reference sequence). The DNA of the CDR3 is TGCAGTGCAGGGGAGACTGGCGGTGCGCAGTATTTT. Translation: CSAGETGGAQYF.

This clonotype came up many times. The CDR3 reads CATSRGTSNEQFF. DNA for the CDR3: TGTGCCACCAGCAGAGGAACGAGCAATGAGCAGTTCTTC. This chain joins TRBV15 and TRBJ2-1, with D unclear. The CDR3 runs 13 residues. The V and J ends lost 1 base and 6 bases respectively, with 7 bases between them. The germline V gene has CDR1 LNHNV and CDR2 YYDKDF (reference sequence).

This chain links TRBV7-6 with TRBJ2-1; D uncertain. The CDR3 has 12 residues. V dropped 7 bases and J dropped 11 bases, with 15 bases sitting between them. Per germline, CDR1 SGHVS and CDR2 FNYEAQ. The CDR3 region is CASTNLQGQQFF. The CDR3 nucleotides are TGTGCCAGCACCAATCTACAAGGGCAGCAGTTCTTC.

At least ten counts were recorded for this clonotype. This sequence joins TRBV7-8 and TRBJ2-2, with D possibly TRBD1 on 6 matching bases. CDR1 and CDR2 from the germline V gene are SGHVS and FQNEAQ. This CDR3 has 15 residues. V dropped 1 base and J dropped 1 base, with 7 bases sitting between them. The CDR3 nucleotides are TGTGCCAGCAGCTTAGAGACAGGGAACACCGGGGAGCTGTTTTTT. Encoded protein: CASSLETGNTGELFF. Supplemented by reference TRBV7-8 and TRBJ2-2, the full variable domain reads GAGVSQSPRYKVAKRGQDVALRCDPISGHVSLFWYQQALGQGPEFLTYFQNEAQLDKSGLPSDRFFAERPEGSVSTLKIQRTQQEDSAVYLCASSLETGNTGELFFGEGSRLTVL.

As for this clonotype: Since no conserved phenylalanine or tryptophan closes the CDR3, a read error is the likely cause. The chain carries TRBV3-1 and TRBJ2-1, with D maybe TRBD1 (5 bases). Germline loops: CDR1 LGHDT, CDR2 YNNKEL (reference sequence). The V gene lost 9 bases and the J gene lost 3 bases, with 15 bases spanning the gap. CDR3 length: 14 amino acids. CDR3: CASTAGLGYNEQFL. For the CDR3, the DNA is TGTGCCAGTACCGCAGGGCTCGGCTACAATGAGCAGTTCTTA.

The table lists this clonotype with many counts. This sequence joins TRBV3-1 and TRBJ2-5; TRBD2 agrees at 12 bases. Germline-derived CDR1 and CDR2 are LGHDT and YNNKEL (reference sequence). CDR3 length: 17 amino acids. The V and J ends lost 0 bases and 2 bases, in that order; junction bases with no gene match: 4. CDR3 nucleotide sequence: TGTGCCAGCAGCCAAGACCTAGCGGGGGGGGGACAAGAGACCCAGTACTTC. It translates to CASSQDLAGGGQETQYF.

This clonotype was detected many times. V gene TRBV10-3 combines with J gene TRBJ1-6; 11 nucleotides agree with TRBD1. The CDR3 spans 14 residues. CDR1 is ENHRY and CDR2 is SYGVKD in the germline V gene. The V gene end was trimmed by 2 bases and the J gene end by 10 bases; junction bases not matched to a gene: 1. This CDR3 is CAISEGTGGSPLHF. The CDR3 DNA sequence: TGTGCCATCAGTGAGGGGACAGGGGGGTCACCCCTCCACTTT.

The genes are TRBV20-1 and TRBJ2-3; 10 bases fit TRBD2. The CDR3 consists of 15 residues. V shed 3 bases, J shed 1 base, and the junction held 4 bases outside the gene matches. CDR1 DFQATT and CDR2 SNEGSKA come from the germline V gene (reference sequence). The CDR3 here is CSASLAGGRTDTQYF. The CDR3 bases are TGCAGTGCTAGTTTAGCGGGGGGCCGCACAGATACGCAGTATTTT.

This clonotype was observed at least ten times. The chain combines TRBV20-1 with TRBJ1-1; D not certain. V was pared by 0 bases and J by 1 base, with 3 bases between. The CDR3 covers 12 residues. The germline V gene has CDR1 DFQATT and CDR2 SNEGSKA (reference sequence). The chain's CDR3 is CSARERNTEAFF. The CDR3 region has the DNA TGCAGTGCTAGAGAGAGGAACACTGAAGCTTTCTTT.

This clonotype was seen at least ten times. The chain couples TRBV7-9 to TRBJ2-5, with D tentatively TRBD2 (6 bases). V lost 5 bases to trimming and J lost 5 bases, with 15 bases between them. The CDR3 has 14 amino acids. Germline V gene sequence: CDR1 SEHNR, CDR2 FQNEAQ (reference sequence). CDR3: CASSPLRDLETQYF. In DNA form, the CDR3 reads TGTGCCAGCAGCCCCCTGCGGGATTTGGAGACCCAGTACTTC.